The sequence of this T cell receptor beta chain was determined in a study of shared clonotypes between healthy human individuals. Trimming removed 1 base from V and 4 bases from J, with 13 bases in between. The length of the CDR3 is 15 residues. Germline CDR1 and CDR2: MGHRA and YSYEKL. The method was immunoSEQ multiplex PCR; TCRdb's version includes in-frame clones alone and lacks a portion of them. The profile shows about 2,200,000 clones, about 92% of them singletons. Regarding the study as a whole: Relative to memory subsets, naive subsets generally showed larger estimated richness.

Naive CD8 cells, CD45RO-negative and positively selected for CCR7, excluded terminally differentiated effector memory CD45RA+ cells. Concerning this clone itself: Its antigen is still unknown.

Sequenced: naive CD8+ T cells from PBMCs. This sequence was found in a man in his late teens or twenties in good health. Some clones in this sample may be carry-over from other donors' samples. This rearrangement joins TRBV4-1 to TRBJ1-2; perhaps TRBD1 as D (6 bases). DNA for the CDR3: TGCGCCAGCAGCCAAGGGAGGGGGTGGGCCTATGGCTACACCTTC. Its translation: CASSQGRGWAYGYTF.